This is a list of T cell receptor beta chains from one sample in a study of a mutant IDH1 vaccine in newly diagnosed glioma. Their antigens remain unidentified. Measured with immunoSEQ multiplex PCR; TCRdb has only the in-frame clones, and not every one. The table records 25,000 to 35,000 clones, more than 70% of them present only once. Specimen: PBMCs, collected from a glioma patient whose treatment included an IDH1 peptide vaccine. The receptors were gathered from a woman aged 18 to 35 with glioma. Both conserved end residues are part of each CDR3. D genes are given only for firm matches. A row's size may be missing; if present it is once, few, many or a size class.

J gene | V gene | clone size | D gene | CDR3 DNA | CDR3 protein
TRBJ2-1 | TRBV29-1 | few | TRBD1 | TGCAGCGTCTTACCCCGAGCCGGGACAGGGGGCAATGAGCAGTTCTTC | CSVLPRAGTGGNEQFF
TRBJ1-1 | TRBV19 | few | NA | TGTGCCAGTAAAGTTGGCTACACTGAAGCTTTCTTT | CASKVGYTEAFF
TRBJ1-2 | TRBV6-5 | NA | NA | TGTGCCAGCAGCCAGTGGGTAGAGGCCTATGGCTACACCTTC | CASSQWVEAYGYTF
TRBJ1-3 | TRBV10-3 | NA | NA | TGTGCCACGAGGGACCCAAACTCTGGAAACACCATATATTTT | CATRDPNSGNTIYF
TRBJ1-4 | TRBV6-1 | once | NA | TGTGCCAGCAGTGAACCGAGGGGGAAACTGTTTTTT | CASSEPRGKLFF
TRBJ1-1 | TRBV2 | NA | NA | TGTGCCAGCAGTGTTATTTTCGGGGTTGCTTTCTTT | CASSVIFGVAFF
TRBJ2-7 | TRBV6-1 | NA | NA | TGTGCCAGCACTGGGTATGGGGATTCCTACGAGCAGTACTTC | CASTGYGDSYEQYF
TRBJ2-7 | TRBV4-3 | NA | NA | TGCGCCAGCAGCCAAGTAACGGTTGACAGCCCCTACGAGCAGTACTTC | CASSQVTVDSPYEQYF
TRBJ2-1 | TRBV2 | few | TRBD2 | TGTGCCAGCAGGGCTAGCGGGGGGGCCTACAATGAGCAGTTCTTC | CASRASGGAYNEQFF
TRBJ2-7 | TRBV10-3 | NA | NA | TGTGCCATCAGTGAAGTAAAGGGGGGGAACGAGCAGTACTTC | CAISEVKGGNEQYF
TRBJ2-1 | TRBV21-1 | once | NA | TGTGCCAGCAGCGGAAGAGAAGGGCCAGGGTATGAGCAGTTCTTC | CASSGREGPGYEQFF
TRBJ2-3 | TRBV19 | NA | NA | TGTGCCACCGCCGGGACCTCGCGAGGGACGCAGTATTTT | CATAGTSRGTQYF
TRBJ1-6 | TRBV6-4 | NA | TRBD1 | TGTGCCAGCAGTGATGGTAGTCGGGACAGGGGGTCACCCCTCCACTTT | CASSDGSRDRGSPLHF
TRBJ2-3 | TRBV6-6 | NA | NA | TGTGCCAGCAGTTACTCTAGAGGTTCCGCAGATACGCAGTATTTT | CASSYSRGSADTQYF
TRBJ2-3 | TRBV30 | NA | TRBD1 | TGTGCCTGGAGGACAGGGGGAGATACGCAGTATTTT | CAWRTGGDTQYF
TRBJ1-1 | TRBV7-9 | NA | NA | TGTGCCAGCAGCCCAACGGGGAGGGTGGACACTGAAGCTTTCTTT | CASSPTGRVDTEAFF
TRBJ2-1 | TRBV6-1 | NA | NA | TGTGCCAGCAGTGAAGTAGACAGTTCCTACAATGAGCAGTTCTTC | CASSEVDSSYNEQFF
TRBJ2-3 | TRBV29-1 | NA | NA | TGCAGCGTTGAAATGAGCGGGCCGCAGTATTTT | CSVEMSGPQYF
TRBJ2-1 | TRBV7-9 | NA | NA | TGTGCCAGCAGCTTAGTGGGGGACTCCTACAATGAGCAGTTCTTC | CASSLVGDSYNEQFF
TRBJ2-1 | TRBV5-8 | NA | NA | TGTGCCAGCAGCTGGAACAATGAGCAGTTCTTC | CASSWNNEQFF
TRBJ2-5 | TRBV28 | NA | TRBD1 | TGTGCCAGCAGTTTACCGGGACAGGGAAAGACCCAGTACTTC | CASSLPGQGKTQYF
TRBJ2-1 | TRBV5-1 | NA | NA | TGCGCCAGCAGCTTCCGGGACACCTACAATGAGCAGTTCTTC | CASSFRDTYNEQFF
TRBJ2-2 | TRBV10-3 | NA | NA | TGTGCCATCAGTGAGTCGCTAGGGGCCGGGGAGCTGTTTTTT | CAISESLGAGELFF
TRBJ2-2 | TRBV29-1 | NA | NA | TGCAGCGCTACAGGGTCCGCGAACACCGGGGAGCTGTTTTTT | CSATGSANTGELFF
TRBJ1-2 | TRBV7-8 | NA | NA | TGTGCCAGCAGCTTACGGTTACGAGAAGGCTATGGCTACACCTTC | CASSLRLREGYGYTF
TRBJ2-1 | TRBV5-5 | NA | NA | TGTGCCAGCAGCTTTTTACAGGCCACCTACAATGAGCAGTTCTTC | CASSFLQATYNEQFF
TRBJ1-1 | TRBV27 | NA | NA | TGTGCCAGCAGTTTGCCGGGGAACACTGAAGCTTTCTTT | CASSLPGNTEAFF
TRBJ2-7 | TRBV10-3 | few | TRBD2 | TGTGCCATCAGTGAGTCGGCGGGGGGCTACGAGCAGTACTTC | CAISESAGGYEQYF
TRBJ2-6 | TRBV4-3 | once | NA | TGCGCCAGCAGCCAAGATCGTCGGCAGGACGGCATAGGCTCTGGGGCCAACGTCCTGACTTTC | CASSQDRRQDGIGSGANVLTF
TRBJ2-1 | TRBV5-6 | once | TRBD1 | TGTGCCAGCAGCTTGGGAGGGACAGTATACAATGAGCAGTTCTTC | CASSLGGTVYNEQFF
TRBJ2-1 | TRBV4-3 | NA | TRBD2 | TGCGCCAGCAGCCAGGATTCCTGGGGGGGCAATGAGCAGTTCTTC | CASSQDSWGGNEQFF